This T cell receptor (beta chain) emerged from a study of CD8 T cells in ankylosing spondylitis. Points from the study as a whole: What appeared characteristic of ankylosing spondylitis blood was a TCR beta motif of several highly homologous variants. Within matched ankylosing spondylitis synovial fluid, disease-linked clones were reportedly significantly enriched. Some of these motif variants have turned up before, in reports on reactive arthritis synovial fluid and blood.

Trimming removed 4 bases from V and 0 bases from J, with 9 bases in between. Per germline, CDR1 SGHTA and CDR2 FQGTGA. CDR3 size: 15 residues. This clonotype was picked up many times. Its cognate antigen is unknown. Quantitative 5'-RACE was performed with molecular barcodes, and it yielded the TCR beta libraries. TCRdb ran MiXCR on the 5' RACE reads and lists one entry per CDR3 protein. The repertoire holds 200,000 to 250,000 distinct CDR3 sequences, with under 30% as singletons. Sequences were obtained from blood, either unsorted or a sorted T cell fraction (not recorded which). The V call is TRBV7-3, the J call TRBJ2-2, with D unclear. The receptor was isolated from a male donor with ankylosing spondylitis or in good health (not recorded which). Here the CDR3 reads CASSWTAANTGELFF. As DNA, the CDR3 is TGTGCCAGCAGCTGGACGGCCGCGAACACCGGGGAGCTGTTTTTT.